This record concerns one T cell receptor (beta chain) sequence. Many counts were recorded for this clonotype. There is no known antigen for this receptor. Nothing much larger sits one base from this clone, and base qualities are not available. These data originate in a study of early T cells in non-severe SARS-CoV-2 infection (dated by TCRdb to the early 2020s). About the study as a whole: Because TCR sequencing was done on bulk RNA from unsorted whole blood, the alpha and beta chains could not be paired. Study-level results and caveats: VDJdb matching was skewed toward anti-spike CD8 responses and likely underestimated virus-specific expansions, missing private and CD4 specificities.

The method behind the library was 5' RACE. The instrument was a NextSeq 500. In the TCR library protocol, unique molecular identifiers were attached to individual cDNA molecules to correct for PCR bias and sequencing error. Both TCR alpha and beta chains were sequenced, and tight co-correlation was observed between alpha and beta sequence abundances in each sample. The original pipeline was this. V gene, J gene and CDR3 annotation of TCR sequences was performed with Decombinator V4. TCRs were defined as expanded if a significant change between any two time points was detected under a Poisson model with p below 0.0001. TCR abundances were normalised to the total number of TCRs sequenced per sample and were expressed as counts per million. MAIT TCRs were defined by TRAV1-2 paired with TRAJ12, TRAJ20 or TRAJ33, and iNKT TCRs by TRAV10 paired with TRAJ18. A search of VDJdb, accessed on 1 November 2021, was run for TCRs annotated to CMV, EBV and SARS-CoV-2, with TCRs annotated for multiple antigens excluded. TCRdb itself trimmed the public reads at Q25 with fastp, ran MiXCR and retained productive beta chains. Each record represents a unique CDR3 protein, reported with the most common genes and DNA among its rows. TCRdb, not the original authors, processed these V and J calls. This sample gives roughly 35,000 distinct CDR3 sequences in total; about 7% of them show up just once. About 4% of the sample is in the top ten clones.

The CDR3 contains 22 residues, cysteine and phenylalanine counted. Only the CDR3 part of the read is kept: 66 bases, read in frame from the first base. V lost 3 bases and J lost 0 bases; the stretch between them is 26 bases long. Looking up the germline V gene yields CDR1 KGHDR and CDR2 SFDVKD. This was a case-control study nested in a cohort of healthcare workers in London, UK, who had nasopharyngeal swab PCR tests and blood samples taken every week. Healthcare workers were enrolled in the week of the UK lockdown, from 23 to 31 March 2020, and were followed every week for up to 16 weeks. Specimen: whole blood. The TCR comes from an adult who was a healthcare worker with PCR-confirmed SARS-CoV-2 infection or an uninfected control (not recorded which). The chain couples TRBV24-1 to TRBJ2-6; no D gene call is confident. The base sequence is TGTGCCACCAGTGATAGCCCTTATTCTGGGCAGGACCCCATCTCTGGGGCCAACGTCCTGACTTTC. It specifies CATSDSPYSGQDPISGANVLTF.